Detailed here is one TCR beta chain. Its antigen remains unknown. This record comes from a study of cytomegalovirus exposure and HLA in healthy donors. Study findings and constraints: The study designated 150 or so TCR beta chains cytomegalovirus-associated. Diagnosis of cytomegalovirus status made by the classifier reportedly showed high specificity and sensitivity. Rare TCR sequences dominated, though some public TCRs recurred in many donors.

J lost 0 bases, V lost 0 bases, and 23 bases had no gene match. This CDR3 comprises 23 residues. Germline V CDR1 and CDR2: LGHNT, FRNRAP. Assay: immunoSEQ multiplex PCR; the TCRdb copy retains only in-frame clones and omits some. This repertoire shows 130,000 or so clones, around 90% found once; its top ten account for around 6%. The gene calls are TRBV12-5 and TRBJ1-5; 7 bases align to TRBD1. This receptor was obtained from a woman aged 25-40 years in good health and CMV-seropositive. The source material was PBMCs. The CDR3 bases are TGTGCTAGTGGTTTGGTACAGACAGGGTGGGTCAGCCACCAGACTTATAGCAATCAGCCCCAGCATTTT. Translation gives CASGLVQTGWVSHQTYSNQPQHF.